The 30 T cell receptor beta chains presented below share a single source sample, sequenced in a study of blood T cell repertoires in COVID-19. Profiled with immunoSEQ multiplex PCR; TCRdb holds only in-frame clones, not every one. The sample consists of 45,000 to 55,000 clones, more than 70% of them appearing once. Material: peripheral blood. These receptors originate from a woman older than 75 with acute or convalescent COVID-19.

The gene calls are TRBV5-1 and TRBJ1-6; D is possibly TRBD1 (6 bases). Between the trimmed V and J ends, which lost 0 bases and 10 bases, there was a span of 14 bases. The CDR3 totals 15 residues. Germline assignment: CDR1 SGHRS and CDR2 YFSETQ. DNA for the CDR3: TGCGCCAGCAGCTTGGGTCAGGGGCCTTTCTCACCCCTCCACTTT. Encoded protein: CASSLGQGPFSPLHF.

The chain is built from TRBV2 and TRBJ2-1; 7 bases match TRBD1. Germline V gene sequence: CDR1 SNHLY, CDR2 FYNNEI. The length of the CDR3 is 12 residues. V shed 5 bases and J 6 bases; nucleotides not matched to a gene: 1. The CDR3 is CASSPGGNEQFF. In nucleotides, the CDR3 is TGTGCCAGCAGTCCAGGGGGCAATGAGCAGTTCTTC.

The V gene is TRBV28, the J gene TRBJ1-2; perhaps TRBD1 as D (5 bases). V dropped 4 bases and J dropped 8 bases, with 20 bases sitting between them. The germline V gene encodes CDR1 MDHEN and CDR2 SYDVKM. CDR3 length: 15 residues. The CDR3 coding sequence is TGTGCCAGCAGTTACACTCGACAGTCAGCTGGGGGCTACACCTTC. Its protein product is CASSYTRQSAGGYTF.

The chain links TRBV7-9 to TRBJ1-1; a possible D gene is TRBD1 (5 bases). This CDR3 contains 14 residues. Per the germline V gene, CDR1 is SEHNR and CDR2 is FQNEAQ (reference sequence). Trimming removed 2 bases from V and 4 bases from J, with 11 bases in between. The CDR3 is CASSLSTDITEAFF. CDR3 in DNA: TGTGCCAGCAGCTTAAGTACGGACATCACTGAAGCTTTCTTT.

The rearrangement uses TRBV2 and TRBJ2-7; D gene ambiguous. The CDR3 contains 12 residues. V shed 4 bases and J shed 6 bases, with 10 bases lying between them. Germline V gene lookup returns CDR1 SNHLY and CDR2 FYNNEI. DNA for the CDR3: TGTGCCAGCAGTGTATACGGTATCGAGCAGTACGTC. This encodes CASSVYGIEQYV.

This chain joins TRBV18 and TRBJ2-7; TRBD2 aligns across 7 bases. The V gene end was trimmed by 2 bases and the J gene end by 6 bases; junction bases not matched to a gene: 4. This CDR3 is built from 13 residues. CDR1 is KGHSH, CDR2 LQKENI, per germline. The CDR3 spells CASSPAGEGEQYV. CDR3 nucleotide sequence: TGTGCCAGCTCACCAGCGGGGGAAGGCGAGCAGTACGTC.

The chain employs TRBV11-1 and TRBJ2-1, with D tentatively TRBD2 (5 bases). V lost 10 bases to trimming and J lost 7 bases, with 11 bases between them. Per germline, CDR1 SGHAT and CDR2 FQDESV (reference sequence). CDR3 length: 11 residues. The CDR3 DNA is TGTGCCACCGGGAACTTGAATGAGCAGTTCTTC. Its protein product is CATGNLNEQFF.

In the case of this clone: At one of its ends the junction is not consistent with the germline gene, which may arise from a read error. This sequence joins TRBV7-7 and TRBJ2-3; tentative D call: TRBD1 (6 bases). The CDR3 is made up of 15 amino acids. CDR1 is SSHAT, CDR2 FNYEAQ, per germline (reference sequence). CDR3 amino acids: CASSLGQNPTDTQYF. In DNA form, the CDR3 reads TGTGCTAGCAGCTTAGGACAGAACCCCACAGATACGCAGTATTTT. Based on the CDR3 plus reference TRBV7-7 and TRBJ2-3, the full variable domain is GAGVSQSPRYKVTKRGQDVTLRCDPISSHATLYWYQQALGQGPEFLTYFNYEAQPDKSGLPSDRFSAERPEGSISTLTIQRTEQRDSAMYRCASSLGQNPTDTQYFGPGTRLTVL.

The rearrangement links TRBV6-2 or TRBV6-3 to TRBJ2-2; the match to TRBD2 covers 8 bases. V was clipped by 4 bases and J by 4 bases; unmatched bases: 8. The CDR3 totals 16 residues. The V gene's germline CDR1 is MNHEY and CDR2 SVGEGT. The DNA of the CDR3 is TGTGCCAGCAGTTTAAGCGGGAGTTGGGCCACCGGGGAGCTGTTTTTT. Encoded protein: CASSLSGSWATGELFF.

The J gene is TRBJ2-7, the V gene TRBV12-3 or TRBV12-4; D is undetermined. The CDR3 runs to 13 residues. V dropped 6 bases and J dropped 2 bases, with 11 bases sitting between them. The CDR3 here is CASRETTTYEQYF. In DNA form, the CDR3 reads TGTGCCAGCAGAGAGACAACCACCTACGAGCAGTACTTC.

This clone has only one observation. This chain links TRBV24-1 with TRBJ2-3; 7 bases line up with TRBD2. Looked up from germline, CDR1 is KGHDR and CDR2 is SFDVKD. The CDR3 has 17 amino acids. Losses at the gene ends were 6 bases for V and 2 bases for J; bases not matched to a gene: 13. For the CDR3, the DNA is TGTGCCACCAGTATCGGTGGGACTACCCCCGACACAGATACGCAGTATTTT. Amino acids: CATSIGGTTPDTDTQYF.

V and J are TRBV7-8 and TRBJ1-5, with TRBD1 matching over 10 bases. The CDR3 is made up of 18 amino acids. Germline CDR1 reads SGHVS; CDR2 reads FQNEAQ. The junction had 13 bases not matched to a gene; V was cut back by 4 bases and J by 4 bases. The CDR3 bases are TGTGCCAGCAGCTCTGTCCCGGGACAGGGGATAGGGAATCAGCCCCAGCATTTT. Translated, it gives CASSSVPGQGIGNQPQHF.

This CDR3 reads CSASRTGSANTGELFF. In nucleotides, the CDR3 is TGCAGTGCTAGTCGGACAGGGTCCGCGAACACCGGGGAGCTGTTTTTT. The rearrangement joins TRBV20-1 to TRBJ2-2; TRBD1 matches at 8 bases. The germline CDR1 and CDR2 sequences are DFQATT and SNEGSKA (reference sequence). The trim removed 3 bases at V and 0 bases at J, leaving 6 bases unmatched. The CDR3 spans 16 residues.

The chain links TRBV11-2 to TRBJ2-7, with 7 bases aligning to TRBD1. J gave up 7 bases and V 5 bases, and 5 bases lay outside the gene matches. The germline CDR1 and CDR2 sequences are SGHAT and FQNNGV. The CDR3 consists of 12 residues. In DNA, the CDR3 is TGTGCCAGCAGCCCGGGACAGTGGGAGCAGTACTTC. Encoded protein: CASSPGQWEQYF.

This chain joins TRBV28 and TRBJ1-1; 8 nucleotides match TRBD1. The CDR3 extends over 14 amino acids. CDR1 is MDHEN and CDR2 is SYDVKM in the germline V gene. The ends lost 1 base at V and 9 bases at J; junction bases unmatched: 7. CDR3 in DNA: TGTGCCAGCAGTTTATCCCCGGACAGGGATCAAGCTTTCTTT. Residues: CASSLSPDRDQAFF.

The chain joins TRBV28 to TRBJ1-1; 8 nucleotides match TRBD1. This CDR3 spans 13 amino acids. CDR1 MDHEN and CDR2 SYDVKM come from the germline V gene. The ends lost 3 bases at V and 6 bases at J; junction bases unmatched: 3. The CDR3 DNA sequence: TGTGCCAGCAGTTTGGGACAGGACCCTGAAGCTTTCTTT. It is translated as CASSLGQDPEAFF.

The V gene is TRBV10-3, the J gene TRBJ1-2; no firm D call. The V end was cut by 2 bases, the J end by 3 bases, with 7 bases between. The CDR3 is made up of 13 amino acids. Germline V gene sequence: CDR1 ENHRY, CDR2 SYGVKD. CDR3 loop: CAISERGDYGYTF. DNA of the CDR3: TGTGCCATCAGTGAGCGGGGAGACTATGGCTACACCTTC.

The genes are TRBV6-5 and TRBJ1-5; D call uncertain. The germline V gene encodes CDR1 MNHEY and CDR2 SVGAGI. The ends were cut back, 6 bases at V and 4 bases at J, with 13 bases in the middle. The CDR3 has 14 amino acids. The CDR3 DNA follows: TGTGCCAGCAGGGCCGAGGGAACTAATCAGCCCCAGCATTTT. Its translation is CASRAEGTNQPQHF.

This chain links TRBV3-1 (or the pseudogene TRBV3-2) with TRBJ1-5; D might be TRBD1 (5 bases). Germline-derived CDR1 and CDR2 are LGHDT and YNNKEL (reference sequence). The length of the CDR3 is 12 residues. V lost 5 bases and J lost 6, with 8 bases in between. The CDR3 loop reads CASSYGGQPQHF. The CDR3 DNA reads TGTGCCAGCAGCTACGGGGGTCAGCCCCAGCATTTT.

The V gene is TRBV29-1, the J gene TRBJ2-7; 7 nucleotides line up with TRBD2. The V gene end was trimmed by 7 bases and the J gene end by 3 bases; junction bases not matched to a gene: 3. The CDR3 is 11 amino acids. Germline assignment: CDR1 SQVTM and CDR2 ANQGSEA. CDR3 sequence (DNA): TGCAGCGCGGGGGACTACTACGAGCAGTACGTC. Translating it yields CSAGDYYEQYV.

J is TRBJ2-1 and V is TRBV7-9; 8 bases are shared with TRBD2. There are 15 residues in the CDR3. After removal of 0 bases from V and 7 bases from J, the junction contained 5 bases not matched to a gene. Germline assignment: CDR1 SEHNR and CDR2 FQNEAQ (reference sequence). The CDR3 bases are TGTGCCAGCAGCTTAGCGGGGGAGCGGGGGAATGAGCAGTTCTTC. This sequence encodes CASSLAGERGNEQFF.

The chain combines TRBV3-1 (or the pseudogene TRBV3-2) with TRBJ1-6, with D unclear. Per the germline V gene, CDR1 is LGHDT and CDR2 is YNNKEL (reference sequence). This CDR3 spans 14 amino acids. V was trimmed by 1 base and J by 8 bases, leaving 9 bases between them. The CDR3 reads CASSQGVRDSPLHF. The CDR3 DNA reads as TGTGCCAGCAGCCAAGGAGTGAGAGATTCACCCCTCCACTTT.

Details on this clone: Mismatch with germline at one junction end may stem from a read error. V and J are TRBV2 and TRBJ2-1, with a weak D call TRBD2 (7 bases). Germline CDR1 SNHLY, CDR2 FYNNEI. The CDR3 sequence is 16 residues long. CDR3 residues: CASTEGGGLSYNEQFF. DNA for the CDR3: TGTGCCAGCACTGAAGGGGGGGGGCTATCCTACAATGAGCAGTTCTTC.

The chain couples TRBV12-2 to TRBJ1-2. TRBV12-2 is described as a pseudogene. This CDR3 spans 15 amino acids. The CDR3 coding sequence is TGTGCAAGTCGCTTAGGAAGGACTGACTACTATGGCTACACCTTC. This translates into CASRLGRTDYYGYTF.

The V gene is TRBV29-1, the J gene TRBJ2-5, with TRBD1 matching 7 bases. J was trimmed by 5 bases and V by 0 bases; bases with no gene match: 6. The CDR3 spans 14 residues. The V gene's germline CDR1 is SQVTM and CDR2 ANQGSEA. CDR3 in amino acids: CSVEDAGTVETQYF. The CDR3 DNA reads as TGCAGCGTTGAAGACGCCGGGACAGTGGAGACCCAGTACTTC.

The chain employs TRBV27 and TRBJ1-6; D might be TRBD1 (6 bases). CDR3 size: 13 residues. V dropped 3 bases and J dropped 10 bases, with 10 bases sitting between them. Germline CDR1 MNHEY, CDR2 SMNVEV (reference sequence). The CDR3 DNA reads as TGTGCCAGCAGTTTTCAGGGGCGATCACCCCTCCACTTT. This translates into CASSFQGRSPLHF.

V and J are TRBV6-1 and TRBJ2-7; TRBD2 is a possible D gene (6 bases). The CDR3 has 13 residues. With 2 bases removed from V and 6 bases from J, the gap between germline ends came to 11 bases. In germline, CDR1 is MNHNS, CDR2 SASEGT. CDR3 sequence: CASSEWRAVEQYV. As DNA, the CDR3 is TGTGCCAGCAGTGAATGGAGGGCGGTCGAGCAGTACGTC.

CDR3 region: CASSFQGSSYNEQFF. CDR3 nucleotide sequence: TGTGCCAGCAGCTTCCAGGGGAGCTCCTACAATGAGCAGTTCTTC. The genes are TRBV5-4 and TRBJ2-1; TRBD1 is a possible D gene (6 bases). Germline V lookup: CDR1 SGHNT, CDR2 YYREEE (reference sequence). The V end lost 2 bases, the J end lost 0 bases, and 9 bases lay between the germline ends. CDR3 length: 15 residues.

This clone was seen a single time. The J gene is TRBJ1-1, the V gene TRBV4-2; no definite D call. Germline CDR1 LGHNA, CDR2 YNFKEQ. V was shortened by 6 bases and J by 0 bases, with 11 bases between the two germline ends. The CDR3 has 14 residues. The chain's CDR3 is CASSSYELNTEAFF. In nucleotides, the CDR3 is TGTGCCAGCAGTTCCTATGAACTGAACACTGAAGCTTTCTTT.

This chain joins TRBV18 and TRBJ2-1; TRBD2 agrees at 7 bases. J lost 5 bases, V lost 2 bases, and 9 bases had no gene match. The V gene's germline CDR1 is KGHSH and CDR2 LQKENI. This CDR3 spans 16 amino acids. CDR3 amino acids: CASSPVGEGWDNEQFF. CDR3 coding DNA: TGTGCCAGCTCACCAGTGGGGGAGGGCTGGGACAATGAGCAGTTCTTC.